The clone carrying this T cell receptor (beta chain) showed up just a few times. The antigen remains unidentified. This CDR3 has 15 amino acids. Trimming removed 6 bases at V and 9 bases at J, with 22 bases between. Germline CDR1 reads SGHTS; CDR2 reads YDEGEE. This entry is derived from a study of cytomegalovirus exposure and HLA in healthy donors. The wider study: Earlier findings included 90 million to 120 million unique TCR beta sequences obtained from around 180 million T cells. Study-level points and caveats: Researchers counted around 150 TCR beta chains as cytomegalovirus-associated. Roughly uniform sequencing depth across donors was assumed, possibly incorrectly. Trimming of TCR beta V- and J-genes showed a link, identified in a later analysis, to a missense DCLRE1C variant.

Amplification used 60 Vbeta primers and 13 Jbeta primers. Produced via immunoSEQ multiplex PCR; TCRdb's table is partial and in-frame only. The sample holds 83,000 or so clones, roughly 80% seen once. The sequence came from a young man in good health and CMV-seropositive. The sequencing sample was made of PBMCs. The chain employs TRBV5-8 and TRBJ1-5, with D possibly TRBD1 on 6 matching bases. This chain's CDR3 is CASILVVGGLGPQHF. The CDR3 nucleotides read TGTGCCAGCATTCTCGTTGTAGGGGGATTAGGGCCCCAGCATTTT.